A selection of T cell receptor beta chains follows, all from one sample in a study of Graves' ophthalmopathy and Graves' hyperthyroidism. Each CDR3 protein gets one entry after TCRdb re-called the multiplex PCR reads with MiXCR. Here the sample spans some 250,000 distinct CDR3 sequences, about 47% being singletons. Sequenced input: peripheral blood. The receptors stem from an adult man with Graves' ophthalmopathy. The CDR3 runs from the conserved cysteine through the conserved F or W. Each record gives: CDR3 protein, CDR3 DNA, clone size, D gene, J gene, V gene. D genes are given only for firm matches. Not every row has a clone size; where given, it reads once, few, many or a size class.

CAISEILRSEQYF,TGTGCCATCAGTGAGATCTTGCGATCCGAGCAGTACTTC,many,-,TRBJ2-7,TRBV10-3
CASSAGVSGANVLTF,TGTGCCAGCAGCGCCGGGGTCTCTGGGGCCAACGTCCTGACTTTC,-,-,TRBJ2-6,TRBV2
CASSPGANGEAFF,TGTGCCAGCAGCCCGGGGGCAAATGGTGAAGCTTTCTTT,few,-,TRBJ1-1,TRBV3-1
CASSLLGGAGPPQHF,TGTGCCAGCAGCTTATTAGGTGGGGCAGGCCCTCCCCAGCATTTT,-,-,TRBJ1-5,TRBV7-2
CASSDRLETQYF,TGTGCCAGTAGTGACAGGCTAGAGACCCAGTACTTC,-,-,TRBJ2-5,TRBV19
CASSRDRGHGYTF,TGTGCCAGCAGCAGGGACAGGGGGCACGGCTACACCTTC,-,TRBD1,TRBJ1-2,TRBV5-6
CASSAPGLWGTEAFF,TGTGCCAGCAGCGCCCCGGGACTGTGGGGGACTGAAGCTTTCTTT,few,-,TRBJ1-1,TRBV7-9
CASSYSQGTGNTIYF,TGTGCCAGCAGTTACTCGCAGGGGACTGGAAACACCATATATTTT,-,-,TRBJ1-3,TRBV6-5
CSVEEGLLNTGELFF,TGCAGCGTTGAAGAGGGACTCTTAAACACCGGGGAGCTGTTTTTT,-,-,TRBJ2-2,TRBV29-1
CASSPAGGGHPDTQYF,TGTGCCAGCAGCCCCGCAGGGGGGGGCCACCCAGATACGCAGTATTTT,-,-,TRBJ2-3,TRBV9
CASSLGGGSTGELFF,TGTGCCAGCAGCTTGGGTGGCGGGAGCACCGGGGAGCTGTTTTTT,-,TRBD2,TRBJ2-2,TRBV7-3
CASSFQAVNTEAFF,TGTGCCAGCAGCTTCCAGGCGGTGAACACTGAAGCTTTCTTT,-,-,TRBJ1-1,TRBV7-2
CASSPQGSDYEQYF,TGCGCCAGCAGCCCACAGGGGTCGGACTACGAGCAGTACTTC,many,TRBD1,TRBJ2-7,TRBV4-1
CASSSRRMSTDTQYF,TGTGCCAGCAGCTCGCGTAGGATGAGCACAGATACGCAGTATTTT,-,-,TRBJ2-3,TRBV7-2
CASSSGLEEQYF,TGTGCCAGCAGCTCGGGATTGGAGGAGCAGTACTTC,few,-,TRBJ2-7,TRBV7-8
CASSEGLAGLISRSEQYF,TGCGCCAGCAGCGAGGGACTAGCGGGACTAATCAGCCGGAGTGAGCAGTACTTC,-,TRBD2,TRBJ2-7,TRBV5-1
CASSTVSRATNEKLFF,TGTGCCAGTAGTACGGTGTCCCGAGCAACTAATGAAAAACTGTTTTTT,many,-,TRBJ1-4,TRBV19
CASSLVRGQQFF,TGTGCCAGCAGTTTAGTGCGGGGCCAGCAGTTCTTC,-,-,TRBJ2-1,TRBV10-3
CASSIWTYEQYF,TGTGCCAGCAGCATATGGACCTACGAGCAGTACTTC,few,-,TRBJ2-7,TRBV5-8
CASSLLVQETQYF,TGTGCCAGCAGCTTATTAGTGCAAGAGACCCAGTACTTC,few,-,TRBJ2-5,TRBV7-2
CATGTRDREDQPQHF,TGTGCCACCGGCACCCGGGACAGGGAGGATCAGCCCCAGCATTTT,-,TRBD1,TRBJ1-5,TRBV24-1
CASSKDPRGPYGYTF,TGTGCCAGTAGTAAGGACCCCAGGGGACCATATGGCTACACCTTC,few,-,TRBJ1-2,TRBV19
CASSMVGSGANVLTF,TGTGCCAGTAGTATGGTAGGGTCAGGGGCCAACGTCCTGACTTTC,few,-,TRBJ2-6,TRBV19
CASRDRVGNTEAFF,TGTGCCAGCAGAGACAGGGTGGGGAACACTGAAGCTTTCTTT,few,TRBD1,TRBJ1-1,TRBV12-3/TRBV12-4
CSAKGEGYTF,TGCAGTGCTAAGGGAGAAGGCTACACCTTC,many,-,TRBJ1-2,TRBV20-1
CASSLDGNYGYTF,TGTGCCAGCAGCCTCGACGGGAACTATGGCTACACCTTC,many,-,TRBJ1-2,TRBV7-9
CANPGTGGYEQYF,TGTGCCAATCCGGGGACAGGAGGCTACGAGCAGTACTTC,few,TRBD1,TRBJ2-7,TRBV7-9
CASSASGYEQYF,TGTGCCAGCAGTGCTAGCGGCTACGAGCAGTACTTC,many,TRBD2,TRBJ2-7,TRBV2
CASTPGGPRTDEQYF,TGTGCCAGCACCCCAGGGGGGCCCCGAACTGACGAGCAGTACTTC,few,-,TRBJ2-7,TRBV7-2
CASSEDGTPGGQYF,TGTGCCAGCAGTGAGGACGGGACGCCAGGAGGGCAGTACTTC,many,-,TRBJ2-7,TRBV25-1
CSVQGQGIAKNIQYF,TGCAGCGTTCAGGGACAGGGGATAGCCAAAAACATTCAGTACTTC,-,TRBD1,TRBJ2-4,TRBV29-1
CASSLVGTSGGGKTQYF,TGTGCCAGCAGCTTAGTGGGGACTAGCGGGGGAGGGAAGACCCAGTACTTC,-,TRBD2,TRBJ2-5,TRBV7-2
CASSLAWGGTYEQYF,TGTGCCAGCAGCTTAGCGTGGGGGGGAACCTACGAGCAGTACTTC,few,TRBD2,TRBJ2-7,TRBV4-2
CASSRDRESPPHF,TGCGCCAGCAGCCGGGACAGGGAATCACCCCCCCACTTT,-,TRBD1,TRBJ1-6,TRBV7-2
CASSLQTGTQFF,TGTGCCAGCAGCCTCCAGACAGGGACACAGTTTTTT,-,TRBD1,TRBJ2-2,TRBV5-1
CASSESGQGFDSPLHF,TGTGCCAGCAGTGAATCGGGACAGGGGTTTGATTCACCCCTCCACTTT,many,TRBD1,TRBJ1-6,TRBV25-1
CASSQGYSNEKLFF,TGTGCCAGCAGTCAGGGGTATTCCAATGAAAAACTGTTTTTT,-,-,TRBJ1-4,TRBV6-1
CASSLISRGGPYEQYF,TGTGCCAGCAGCTTAATCAGCCGGGGAGGGCCCTACGAGCAGTACTTC,few,TRBD2,TRBJ2-7,TRBV11-2
CAISEKAFNEKLFF,TGTGCCATCAGTGAGAAGGCGTTTAATGAAAAACTGTTTTTT,-,-,TRBJ1-4,TRBV10-3
CASSEGTASYEQYF,TGTGCCAGCAGCGAGGGGACGGCCTCCTACGAGCAGTACTTC,-,-,TRBJ2-7,TRBV6-2/TRBV6-3
CASSLVGGQTYEQYF,TGTGCCAGCAGCTTAGTCGGCGGGCAAACCTACGAGCAGTACTTC,-,-,TRBJ2-7,TRBV7-9
CATLQLAGREQYF,TGTGCCACCTTGCAGCTAGCGGGACGCGAGCAGTACTTC,few,TRBD2,TRBJ2-7,TRBV2
CASSLPYDRGSFSNQPQHF,TGTGCCAGTAGTCTTCCCTACGACAGGGGCTCATTTAGCAATCAGCCCCAGCATTTT,-,TRBD1,TRBJ1-5,TRBV19
CASSPTLLSIMNTEAFF,TGTGCCAGCAGCCCTACCTTACTTAGCATCATGAACACTGAAGCTTTCTTT,-,-,TRBJ1-1,TRBV7-2
CSAEGQGETDTQYF,TGCAGTGCAGAAGGACAGGGAGAGACAGATACGCAGTATTTT,-,TRBD1,TRBJ2-3,TRBV20-1
CSVEQTDTDTQYF,TGCAGCGTTGAACAGACCGATACAGATACGCAGTATTTT,-,-,TRBJ2-3,TRBV29-1